The 19 T cell receptor beta chains below were found in one sample sequenced in a study of cytomegalovirus exposure and HLA in healthy donors. The PCR made use of 60 Vbeta and 13 Jbeta primers. Assay used: immunoSEQ multiplex PCR; TCRdb lists only in-frame clones, some missing. The sample has 150,000 or so clones, more than 60% seen once. Sequenced sample: PBMCs. The receptors derive from a woman aged 50 to 65 in good health and CMV-seropositive.

The chain joins TRBV25-1 to TRBJ2-5; TRBD1 might be the D (6 bases). The closer fit of TRBJ2-7 to the DNA end suggests the J call may be wrong. Germline values: CDR1 MGHDK, CDR2 SYGVNS. CDR3 size: 13 residues. The CDR3 spells CASSPPGVYEQYF. The CDR3 DNA reads as TGTGCCAGCAGTCCGCCAGGGGTTTACGAGCAGTACTTC.

Note on this clone: No conserved phenylalanine or tryptophan is present at the end of the CDR3, so a read error is the likely explanation. It is unclear where the CDR3 begins or ends on the DNA, so no DNA is shown, and the CDR3 is as TCRdb lists it. The chain has TRBV11-2 and TRBJ1-2. From germline, CDR1 is SGHAT and CDR2 FQNNGV. From its first to its last residue, the CDR3 has 14 amino acids. CDR3 in amino acids: CASSSHSTERRLWI.

Concerning this clone: A junction boundary mismatches the germline segment, possibly from a read error. The chain combines TRBV7-7 with TRBJ2-1; D not certain. Per germline, CDR1 SSHAT and CDR2 FNYEAQ (reference sequence). This CDR3 has 15 residues. CDR3 sequence reads: CASSLNTNRRNEQFF. Written as DNA, the CDR3 is TGTGCTAGCAGCTTAAACACTAATCGGCGGAATGAGCAGTTCTTC.

The chain has TRBV9 and TRBJ2-7; D perhaps matches TRBD2 (7 bases). Looked up from germline, CDR1 is SGDLS and CDR2 is YYNGEE. The germline V and J ends were trimmed by 0 bases and 4 bases, with 23 bases remaining between them. The CDR3 loop spans 18 amino acids. The CDR3 region has the DNA TGTGCCAGCAGCGTAGGGGGAGGGGGAGGCAGGGGTGCTTACGAGCAGTACTTC. Amino acid sequence: CASSVGGGGGRGAYEQYF. Combining the CDR3 with reference TRBV9 and TRBJ2-7 gives the whole variable domain DSGVTQTPKHLITATGQRVTLRCSPRSGDLSVYWYQQSLDQGLQFLIQYYNGEERAKGNILERFSAQQFPDLHSELNLSSLELGDSALYFCASSVGGGGGRGAYEQYFGPGTRLTVT.

V gene TRBV6-5 combines with J gene TRBJ1-5; TRBD1 aligns across 7 bases. V trimming: 6 bases; J trimming: 4 bases; junction bases outside the gene matches: 6. Germline-derived CDR1 and CDR2 are MNHEY and SVGAGI. There are 14 residues in the CDR3. In nucleotides, the CDR3 is TGTGCCAGCAGAAAACAGGGGCCTAATCAGCCCCAGCATTTT. It is translated as CASRKQGPNQPQHF.

This chain connects TRBV4-3 to TRBJ2-7; possible D gene TRBD2, 5 bases. The CDR3 runs to 16 residues. V was pared by 4 bases and J by 3 bases, with 19 bases between. CDR1 and CDR2 from the germline V gene are LGHNA and YSLEER. CDR3 nucleotide sequence: TGCGCCAGCAGCCCGACTCCTTCTAGGCGGGTCTACGAGCAGTACTTC. Amino acid sequence: CASSPTPSRRVYEQYF.

This clone appeared a single time. The V call is TRBV28, the J call TRBJ2-2; TRBD1 matches at 7 bases. Germline-derived CDR1 and CDR2 are MDHEN and SYDVKM. J was trimmed by 4 bases and V by 5 bases; bases with no gene match: 7. CDR3 length equals 15 residues. The CDR3, as DNA: TGTGCCAGCAGTATATCGACAGGGACCACCGGGGAGCTGTTTTTT. Protein sequence: CASSISTGTTGELFF.

The chain couples TRBV7-2 to TRBJ1-3; D unresolved. The CDR3 totals 16 residues. The germline V gene encodes CDR1 SGHTA and CDR2 FQGNSA. The V gene lost 0 bases and the J gene lost 0 bases, with 9 bases spanning the gap. CDR3 sequence reads: CASSLAEPSSGNTIYF. The CDR3 DNA sequence: TGTGCCAGCAGCTTAGCCGAACCGAGCTCTGGAAACACCATATATTTT.

The genes are TRBV6-1 and TRBJ1-5, with D possibly being TRBD1 (5 bases). The CDR3 covers 16 residues. Trimming shortened V by 0 bases and J by 1 base, and 10 bases separated the two germline ends. Germline V gives CDR1 MNHNS, CDR2 SASEGT. CDR3: CASSEAGGGSNQPQHF. The CDR3 DNA reads as TGTGCCAGCAGTGAAGCCGGGGGGGGGAGCAATCAGCCCCAGCATTTT.

This chain connects TRBV7-2 to TRBJ1-2; 7 bases agree with TRBD1. CDR1 SGHTA and CDR2 FQGNSA come from the germline V gene. The junction had 1 base not matched to a gene; V was cut back by 4 bases and J by 5 bases. The CDR3 is 12 amino acids. The CDR3 nucleotides read TGTGCCAGCAGCTCGGGACAGTATGGCTACACCTTC. Residues: CASSSGQYGYTF.

This clone was picked up a small number of times. The J gene is TRBJ2-7, the V gene TRBV5-6; 11 nucleotides match TRBD2. The V gene end was trimmed by 4 bases and the J gene end by 12 bases; junction bases not matched to a gene: 15. This CDR3 comprises 15 residues. From germline, CDR1 is SGHDT and CDR2 YYEEEE. CDR3 coding DNA: TGTGCCAGCAGCCGTCCGGGACTAGCGGAGGCAGGGGGGTACTTC. Residues: CASSRPGLAEAGGYF. Full variable domain (rest looked up from reference TRBV5-6 and TRBJ2-7): DAGVTQSPTHLIKTRGQQVTLRCSPKSGHDTVSWYQQALGQGPQFIFQYYEEEERQRGNFPDRFSGHQFPNYSSELNVNALLLGDSALYLCASSRPGLAEAGGYFGPGTRLTVT.

The genes are TRBV11-3 and TRBJ2-5; D might be TRBD1 (5 bases). V lost 3 bases and J 5 bases, leaving 10 bases between the germline ends. Looked up from germline, CDR1 is SGHNT and CDR2 is YENEEA. The CDR3 runs 13 residues. The CDR3 sequence is CASSLAGSETQYF. For the CDR3, the DNA is TGTGCCAGCAGCTTGGCAGGGTCGGAGACCCAGTACTTC.

This clone was counted between two and nine times. The chain uses TRBV28 and TRBJ2-1; TRBD2 matches 8 bases. Germline V CDR1 and CDR2: MDHEN, SYDVKM. This CDR3 is built from 16 residues. The V and J ends lost 2 bases and 9 bases, in that order; junction bases with no gene match: 12. The CDR3 loop is CASSLGGRGGRREQFF. The CDR3 DNA sequence: TGTGCCAGCAGTTTAGGGGGCCGCGGGGGGAGGCGTGAGCAGTTCTTC.

This sequence joins TRBV2 and TRBJ2-5; 14 positions match TRBD2. Per germline, CDR1 SNHLY and CDR2 FYNNEI. V gave up 8 bases and J gave up 8 bases; unmatched junction bases: 7. CDR3 length: 14 amino acids. CDR3 region: CASGTSGGTRTQYF. The CDR3 DNA follows: TGTGCCAGCGGGACTAGCGGGGGAACGCGAACCCAGTACTTC.

Comment on this clone: This sample includes further DNA sequences coding for the same CDR3. For the CDR3, the DNA is TGTGCCAGCAGCAATGGCAACGGACAGGGGGCACCTGGAAACACCATATATTTT. Translating gives CASSNGNGQGAPGNTIYF. The V gene is TRBV5-4, the J gene TRBJ1-3; 11 bases map to TRBD1. The CDR3 runs to 18 residues. Germline-derived CDR1 and CDR2 are SGHNT and YYREEE (reference sequence). V gave up 4 bases and J gave up 2 bases; unmatched junction bases: 11.

This clone appeared a few times. V usage is TRBV5-1 and J usage is TRBJ1-1; the D gene is possibly TRBD1 (6 bases). V was clipped by 9 bases and J by 5 bases, with 20 bases between them. The CDR3 sequence is 14 residues long. In germline, CDR1 is SGHRS, CDR2 YFSETQ. The CDR3 DNA follows: TGCGCCACCACCGGGGCCGCAGGGGAAACTGAAGCTTTCTTT. Protein: CATTGAAGETEAFF.

This clone was found a few times. The genes are TRBV11-1 and TRBJ2-6; 7 nucleotides line up with TRBD2. Germline trimming cut 0 bases from V and 2 bases from J; bases unmatched to any gene: 4. The CDR3 has 17 amino acids. Germline V gene lookup returns CDR1 SGHAT and CDR2 FQDESV (reference sequence). CDR3 residues: CASSLAGGGAGANVLTF. CDR3 bases: TGTGCCAGCAGCTTAGCGGGGGGGGGAGCTGGGGCCAACGTCCTGACTTTC. The whole variable domain, filled in from reference TRBV11-1 and TRBJ2-6, reads EAEVAQSPRYKITEKSQAVAFWCDPISGHATLYWYRQILGQGPELLVQFQDESVVDDSQLPKDRFSAERLKGVDSTLKIQPAELGDSAMYLCASSLAGGGAGANVLTFGAGSRLTVL.

The chain has TRBV5-1 and TRBJ2-2; 14 bases map to TRBD2. The V gene end was trimmed by 0 bases and the J gene end by 7 bases; junction bases not matched to a gene: 2. CDR3 length equals 16 residues. Germline lookup yields CDR1 SGHRS and CDR2 YFSETQ. The CDR3 spells CASSLGTSGRIGELFF. CDR3 bases: TGCGCCAGCAGCTTGGGGACTAGCGGGAGGATCGGGGAGCTGTTTTTT.

The V call is TRBV4-1, the J call TRBJ2-1; TRBD2 matches at 7 bases. The CDR3 is made up of 14 amino acids. Germline loops: CDR1 MGHRA, CDR2 YSYEKL. J lost 7 bases, V lost 3 bases, and 6 bases had no gene match. CDR3 nucleotides: TGCGCCAGCAGCCACTCCGGGGGAGGGAATGAGCAGTTCTTC. Protein sequence: CASSHSGGGNEQFF.